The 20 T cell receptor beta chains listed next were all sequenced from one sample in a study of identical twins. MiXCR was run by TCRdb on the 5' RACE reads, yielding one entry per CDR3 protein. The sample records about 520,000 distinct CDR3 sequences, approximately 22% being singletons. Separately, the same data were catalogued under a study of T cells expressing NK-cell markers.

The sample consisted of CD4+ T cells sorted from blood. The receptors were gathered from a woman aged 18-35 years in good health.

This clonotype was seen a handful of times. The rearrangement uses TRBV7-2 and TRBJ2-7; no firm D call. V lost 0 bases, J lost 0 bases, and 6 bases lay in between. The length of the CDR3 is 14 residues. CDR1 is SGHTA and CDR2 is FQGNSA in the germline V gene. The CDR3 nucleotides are TGTGCCAGCAGCTTAGCGTCGCCCTCCTACGAGCAGTACTTC. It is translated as CASSLASPSYEQYF.

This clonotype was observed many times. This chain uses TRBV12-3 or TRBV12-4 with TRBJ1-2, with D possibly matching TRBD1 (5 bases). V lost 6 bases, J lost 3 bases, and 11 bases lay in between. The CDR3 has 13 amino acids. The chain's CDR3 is CASSPQEDYGYTF. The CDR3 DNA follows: TGTGCCAGCAGCCCACAGGAGGACTATGGCTACACCTTC.

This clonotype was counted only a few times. In DNA, the CDR3 is TGTGCCATCAGTGCGGGACAGGGCTACACCTTC. This codes for CAISAGQGYTF. This chain connects TRBV10-3 to TRBJ1-2; TRBD1 aligns across 7 bases. After removal of 4 bases from V and 8 bases from J, the junction contained 1 base not matched to a gene. The CDR3 contains 11 residues. Germline CDR1 is ENHRY and CDR2 is SYGVKD.

CDR3 in amino acids: CASSFAGGFRAFF. Here the CDR3 DNA reads TGTGCCAGCAGTTTTGCAGGGGGCTTTAGAGCTTTCTTT. V usage is TRBV27 and J usage is TRBJ1-1, with 8 bases matching TRBD1. The CDR3 sequence is 13 residues long. The J segment lost 10 bases and the V segment lost 3 bases, leaving 7 bases of the junction unmatched. Germline CDR1 and CDR2: MNHEY and SMNVEV (reference sequence).

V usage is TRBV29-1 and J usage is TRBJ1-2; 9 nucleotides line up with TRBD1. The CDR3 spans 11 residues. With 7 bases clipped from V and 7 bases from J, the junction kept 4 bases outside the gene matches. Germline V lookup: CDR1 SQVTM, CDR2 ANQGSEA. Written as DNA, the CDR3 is TGCAGCGCCGGACAGGGGACTGGCTACACCTTC. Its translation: CSAGQGTGYTF.

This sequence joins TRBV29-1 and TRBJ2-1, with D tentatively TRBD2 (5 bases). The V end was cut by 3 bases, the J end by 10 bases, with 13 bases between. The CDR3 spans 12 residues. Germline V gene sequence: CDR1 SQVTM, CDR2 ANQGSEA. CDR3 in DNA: TGCAGCGTTGACCCCGGACCGGGGGAGCAGTTCTTC. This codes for CSVDPGPGEQFF.

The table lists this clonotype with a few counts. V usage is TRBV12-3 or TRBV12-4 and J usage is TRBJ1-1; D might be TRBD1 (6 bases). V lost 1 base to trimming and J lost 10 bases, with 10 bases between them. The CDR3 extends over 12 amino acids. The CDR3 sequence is CASSLGGRGAFF. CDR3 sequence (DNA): TGTGCCAGCAGTTTAGGGGGGCGCGGAGCTTTCTTT.

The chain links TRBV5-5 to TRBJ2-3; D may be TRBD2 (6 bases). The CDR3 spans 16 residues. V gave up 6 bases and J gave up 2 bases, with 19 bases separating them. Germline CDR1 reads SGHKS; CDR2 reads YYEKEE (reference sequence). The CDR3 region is CASTPRWGLLTDTQYF. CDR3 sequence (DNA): TGTGCCAGCACCCCGCGGTGGGGACTTCTCACAGATACGCAGTATTTT.

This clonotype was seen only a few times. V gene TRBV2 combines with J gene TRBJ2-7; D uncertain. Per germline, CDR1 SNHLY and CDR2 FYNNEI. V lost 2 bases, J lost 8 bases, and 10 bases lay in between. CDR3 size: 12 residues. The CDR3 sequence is CASSERSTQQYF. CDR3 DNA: TGTGCCAGCAGTGAAAGGTCAACCCAGCAGTACTTC. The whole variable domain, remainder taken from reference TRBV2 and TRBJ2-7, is EPEVTQTPSHQVTQMGQEVILRCVPISNHLYFYWYRQILGQKVEFLVSFYNNEISEKSEIFDDQFSVERPDGSNFTLKIRSTKLEDSAMYFCASSERSTQQYFGPGTRLTVT.

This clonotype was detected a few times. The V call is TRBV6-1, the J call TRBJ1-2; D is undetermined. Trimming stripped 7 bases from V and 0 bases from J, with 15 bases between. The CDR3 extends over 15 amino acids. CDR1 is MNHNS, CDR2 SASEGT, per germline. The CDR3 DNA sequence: TGTGCCAGCATCAAGGGTCTTCAAGCTAACTATGGCTACACCTTC. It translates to CASIKGLQANYGYTF.

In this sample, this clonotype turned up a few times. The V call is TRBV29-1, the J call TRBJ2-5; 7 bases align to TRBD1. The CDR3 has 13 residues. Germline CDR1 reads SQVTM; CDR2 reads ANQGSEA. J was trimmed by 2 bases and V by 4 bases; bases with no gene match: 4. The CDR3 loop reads CSVALGQQETQYF. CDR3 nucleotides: TGCAGCGTTGCTTTGGGACAGCAAGAGACCCAGTACTTC.

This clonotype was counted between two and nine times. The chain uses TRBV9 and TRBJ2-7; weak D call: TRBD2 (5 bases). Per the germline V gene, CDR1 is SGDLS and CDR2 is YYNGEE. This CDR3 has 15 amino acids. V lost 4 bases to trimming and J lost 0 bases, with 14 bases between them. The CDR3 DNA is TGTGCCAGCAGCCTGGACTTGGGATTCTCCTACGAGCAGTACTTC. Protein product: CASSLDLGFSYEQYF. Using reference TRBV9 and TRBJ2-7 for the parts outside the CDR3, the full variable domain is DSGVTQTPKHLITATGQRVTLRCSPRSGDLSVYWYQQSLDQGLQFLIQYYNGEERAKGNILERFSAQQFPDLHSELNLSSLELGDSALYFCASSLDLGFSYEQYFGPGTRLTVT.

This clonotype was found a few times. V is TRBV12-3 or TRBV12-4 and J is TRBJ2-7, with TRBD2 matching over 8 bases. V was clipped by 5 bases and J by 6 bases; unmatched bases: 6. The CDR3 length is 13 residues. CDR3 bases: TGTGCCAGCAGTCGGAGCGGGAGAGGCGAGCAGTACTTC. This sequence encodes CASSRSGRGEQYF.

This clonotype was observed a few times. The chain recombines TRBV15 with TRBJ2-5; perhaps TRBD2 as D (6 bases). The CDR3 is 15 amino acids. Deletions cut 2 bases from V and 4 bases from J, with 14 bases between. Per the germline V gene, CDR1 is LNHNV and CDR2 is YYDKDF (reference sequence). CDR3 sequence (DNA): TGTGCCACCAGCAGAACTAGCCGGGGGATAGAGACCCAGTACTTC. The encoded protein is CATSRTSRGIETQYF. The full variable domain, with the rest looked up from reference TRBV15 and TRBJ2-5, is DAMVIQNPRYQVTQFGKPVTLSCSQTLNHNVMYWYQQKSSQAPKLLFHYYDKDFNNEADTPDNFQSRRPNTSFCFLDIRSPGLGDTAMYLCATSRTSRGIETQYFGPGTRLLVL.

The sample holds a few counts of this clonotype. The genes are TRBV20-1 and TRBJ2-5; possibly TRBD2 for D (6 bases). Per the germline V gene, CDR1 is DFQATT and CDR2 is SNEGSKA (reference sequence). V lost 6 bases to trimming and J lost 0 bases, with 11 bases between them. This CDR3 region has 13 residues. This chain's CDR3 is CSATRDYQETQYF. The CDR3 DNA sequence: TGCAGTGCCACACGGGACTACCAAGAGACCCAGTACTTC.

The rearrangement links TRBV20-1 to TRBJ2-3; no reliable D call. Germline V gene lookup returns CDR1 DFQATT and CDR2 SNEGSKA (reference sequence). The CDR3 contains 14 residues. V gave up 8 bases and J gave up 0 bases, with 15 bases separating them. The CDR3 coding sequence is TGCAGTACAACTCAGTCGGCTAGCACAGATACGCAGTATTTT. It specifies CSTTQSASTDTQYF.

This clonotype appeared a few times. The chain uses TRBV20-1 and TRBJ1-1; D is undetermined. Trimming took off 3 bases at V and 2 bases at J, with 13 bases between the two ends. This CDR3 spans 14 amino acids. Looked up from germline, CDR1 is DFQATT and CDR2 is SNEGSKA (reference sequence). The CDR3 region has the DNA TGCAGTGCTAGGGCGTTACACCCAAACACTGAAGCTTTCTTT. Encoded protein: CSARALHPNTEAFF.

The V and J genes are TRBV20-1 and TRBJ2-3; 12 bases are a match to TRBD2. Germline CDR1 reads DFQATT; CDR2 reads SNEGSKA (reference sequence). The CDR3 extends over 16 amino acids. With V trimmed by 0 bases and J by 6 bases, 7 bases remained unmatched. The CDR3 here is CSARDPSSGGADTQYF. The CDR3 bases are TGCAGTGCTAGAGATCCATCTAGCGGGGGGGCGGATACGCAGTATTTT.

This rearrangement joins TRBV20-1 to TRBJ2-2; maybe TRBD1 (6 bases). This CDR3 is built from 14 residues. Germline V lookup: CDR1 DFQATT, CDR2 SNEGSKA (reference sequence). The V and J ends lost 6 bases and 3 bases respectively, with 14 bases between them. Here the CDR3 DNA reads TGCAGTGCCCACGGACAGACACACACCGGGGAGCTGTTTTTT. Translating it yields CSAHGQTHTGELFF.

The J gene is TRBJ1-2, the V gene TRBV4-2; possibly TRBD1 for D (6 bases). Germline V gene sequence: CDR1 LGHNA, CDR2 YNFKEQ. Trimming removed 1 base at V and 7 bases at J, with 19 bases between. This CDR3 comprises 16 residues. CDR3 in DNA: TGTGCCAGCAGCCAAGTTCGTGACAGGAGGGAGGGTGGCTACACCTTC. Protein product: CASSQVRDRREGGYTF.